The clone carrying this T cell receptor (beta chain) was counted once. Sequencing used immunoSEQ multiplex PCR; TCRdb keeps in-frame clones, though not all of them. The sample includes 250,000 or so clones, approximately 86% of them seen just once. The data are from a study of blood T cell repertoires in COVID-19. For the study at large: Material from acute and convalescent COVID-19 was sourced from the United States, Italy and Spain. Sources were T cells, B-cell-depleted T cells, or PBMCs; the material itself was cDNA or gDNA.

The TCR sequence derives from a man aged 25-40 years with active or convalescent COVID-19. Sequenced input: peripheral blood.

In nucleotides, the CDR3 is TGTGCCAGCAGTGAATACCGACAGGTCTATGGCTACACCTTC. It is translated as CASSEYRQVYGYTF. The chain joins TRBV6-1 to TRBJ1-2; D is possibly TRBD1 (6 bases). The V end was cut by 2 bases, the J end by 4 bases, with 11 bases between. Germline-derived CDR1 and CDR2 are MNHNS and SASEGT. This CDR3 has 14 amino acids.